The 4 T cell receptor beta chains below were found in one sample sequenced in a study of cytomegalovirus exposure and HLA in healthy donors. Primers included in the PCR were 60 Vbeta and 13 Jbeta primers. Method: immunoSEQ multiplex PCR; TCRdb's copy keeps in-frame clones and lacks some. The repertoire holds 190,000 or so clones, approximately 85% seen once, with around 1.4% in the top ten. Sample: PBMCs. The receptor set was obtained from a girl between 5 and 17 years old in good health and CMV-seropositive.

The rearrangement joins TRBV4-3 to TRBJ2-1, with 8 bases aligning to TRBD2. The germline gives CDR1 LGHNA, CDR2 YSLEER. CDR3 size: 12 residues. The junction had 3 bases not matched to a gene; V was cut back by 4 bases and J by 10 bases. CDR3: CASSLGGDEQFF. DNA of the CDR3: TGCGCCAGCAGCCTCGGGGGGGACGAGCAGTTCTTC.

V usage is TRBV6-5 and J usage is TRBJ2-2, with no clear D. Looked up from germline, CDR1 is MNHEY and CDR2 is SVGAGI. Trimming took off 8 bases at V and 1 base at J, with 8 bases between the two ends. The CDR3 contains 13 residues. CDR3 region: CASEARNTGELFF. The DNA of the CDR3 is TGTGCCAGCGAGGCAAGGAACACCGGGGAGCTGTTTTTT.

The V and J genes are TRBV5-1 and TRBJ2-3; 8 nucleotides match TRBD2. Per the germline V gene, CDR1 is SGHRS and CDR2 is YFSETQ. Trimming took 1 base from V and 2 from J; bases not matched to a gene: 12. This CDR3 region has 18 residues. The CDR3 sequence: CASSLSFRLAGYTDTQYF. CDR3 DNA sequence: TGCGCCAGCAGCTTGAGTTTCCGGTTAGCGGGGTACACAGATACGCAGTATTTT. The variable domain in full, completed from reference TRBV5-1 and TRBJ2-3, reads KAGVTQTPRYLIKTRGQQVTLSCSPISGHRSVSWYQQTPGQGLQFLFEYFSETQRNKGNFPGRFSGRQFSNSRSEMNVSTLELGDSALYLCASSLSFRLAGYTDTQYFGPGTRLTVL.

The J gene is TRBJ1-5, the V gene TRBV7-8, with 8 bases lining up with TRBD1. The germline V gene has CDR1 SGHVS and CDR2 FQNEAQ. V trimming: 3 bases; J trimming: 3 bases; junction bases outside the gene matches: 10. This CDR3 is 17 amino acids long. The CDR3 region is CASSFRGGQGANQPQHF. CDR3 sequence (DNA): TGTGCCAGCAGCTTTAGAGGGGGGCAGGGGGCCAATCAGCCCCAGCATTTT.